A single sample is the source of the 9 T cell receptor beta chains below, sequenced in a study of neurological immune-mediated disorders. MiXCR was run by TCRdb on the 5' RACE reads, yielding one entry per CDR3 protein. The table has roughly 25,000 distinct CDR3 sequences, about 6.3% seen once. Sample: PBMCs. These receptors were obtained from a woman aged 40 to 49 in good health.

This clonotype was counted many times. V gene TRBV14 combines with J gene TRBJ2-1, with D perhaps matching TRBD2 (6 bases). The CDR3 runs to 11 residues. Per the germline V gene, CDR1 is SGHDN and CDR2 is FVKESK. Trimming cost V 3 bases and J 13 bases, with 10 bases left between them. CDR3 region: CASSHGGTQFF. The CDR3 nucleotides are TGTGCCAGCAGCCACGGCGGGACTCAGTTCTTC.

This clonotype has a count of ten or more. At one end the junction does not follow the germline gene, possibly because of a read error. V gene TRBV6-1 combines with J gene TRBJ2-1, with D hard to call. The CDR3 totals 16 residues. The V gene's germline CDR1 is MNHNS and CDR2 SASEGT. The DNA of the CDR3 is TGTGCCAGCAGTGAAGGTGGCTTCCTCTCGTACAATGAAGGGCTCTTC. Translating it yields CASSEGGFLSYNEGLF.

This clonotype was recorded many times. The chain couples TRBV20-1 to TRBJ2-3; the D is unclear. The length of the CDR3 is 16 residues. V lost 0 bases and J lost 2, with 15 bases in between. In germline, CDR1 is DFQATT, CDR2 SNEGSKA (reference sequence). The CDR3 spells CSARDSVRALTDTQYF. The CDR3 DNA is TGCAGTGCTAGAGATAGTGTGAGAGCCCTCACAGATACGCAGTATTTT.

This clonotype came up many times. V is TRBV20-1 and J is TRBJ2-1; 7 bases are a match to TRBD2. Per the germline V gene, CDR1 is DFQATT and CDR2 is SNEGSKA (reference sequence). The length of the CDR3 is 14 residues. The V and J ends lost 0 bases and 6 bases, in that order; junction bases with no gene match: 5. The CDR3 sequence is CSARDPRTSNEQFF. CDR3 sequence (DNA): TGCAGTGCTAGAGATCCCCGGACTAGCAATGAGCAGTTCTTC.

This clonotype showed up many times. The gene calls are TRBV7-2 and TRBJ2-5; D possibly corresponds to TRBD2 (5 bases). Germline V gene lookup returns CDR1 SGHTA and CDR2 FQGNSA. Trimming removed 4 bases at V and 7 bases at J, with 16 bases between. The CDR3 has 14 residues. CDR3 sequence reads: CASSSADSRGTQYF. The CDR3, as DNA: TGTGCCAGCAGCTCAGCAGACTCCCGGGGGACCCAGTACTTC. Supplemented by reference TRBV7-2 and TRBJ2-5, the full variable domain reads GAGVSQSPSNKVTEKGKDVELRCDPISGHTALYWYRQSLGQGLEFLIYFQGNSAPDKSGLPSDRFSAERTGGSVSTLTIQRTQQEDSAVYLCASSSADSRGTQYFGPGTRLLVL.

This clonotype was counted many times. This chain links TRBV7-9 with TRBJ2-2; D could derive from TRBD1 or TRBD2 (5 bases each). Trimming removed 3 bases from V and 3 bases from J, with 11 bases in between. The CDR3 covers 15 residues. CDR1 is SEHNR and CDR2 is FQNEAQ in the germline V gene (reference sequence). The CDR3 DNA follows: TGTGCCAGCAGCTTCATGGGGGACCACACCGGGGAGCTGTTTTTT. Residues: CASSFMGDHTGELFF.

This clonotype was counted ten times or more. V is TRBV24-1 and J is TRBJ1-5; D is ambiguous. CDR1 KGHDR and CDR2 SFDVKD come from the germline V gene. This CDR3 has 15 amino acids. V shed 6 bases and J shed 4 bases, with 15 bases lying between them. CDR3 protein: CATSRPGPGNQPQHF. CDR3 nucleotide sequence: TGTGCCACCAGTAGACCTGGACCGGGGAATCAGCCCCAGCATTTT.

The chain links TRBV29-1 to TRBJ1-2, with TRBD1 as a possible D gene (5 bases). CDR3 length equals 14 residues. Looked up from germline, CDR1 is SQVTM and CDR2 is ANQGSEA. The V end lost 4 bases, the J end lost 4 bases, and 16 bases lay between the germline ends. The CDR3 DNA is TGCAGCGTTGCTTTTGACCAGGGATTCTATGGCTACACCTTC. Amino acid sequence: CSVAFDQGFYGYTF.

This clonotype was found many times. CDR3 in amino acids: CSATGLLTYNEQFF. CDR3 nucleotides: TGCAGTGCAACCGGACTCCTCACCTACAATGAGCAGTTCTTC. The J gene is TRBJ2-1, the V gene TRBV20-1; tentatively, D is TRBD2 (5 bases). The V and J ends lost 6 bases and 2 bases respectively, with 14 bases between them. The CDR3 consists of 14 residues. Per the germline V gene, CDR1 is DFQATT and CDR2 is SNEGSKA (reference sequence).